Presented here are 26 T cell receptor beta chains from one specimen sequenced in a study of human T cells and chemical hapten exposure. TCRdb reprocessed the RACE reads via MiXCR and lists one record per CDR3 protein. The sample lists some 96,000 distinct CDR3 sequences, about 28% seen once, with about 9.4% in the top ten. Time point defined: patch test 3, about 24 weeks after DPC sensitization. Treatment meaning: therapeutic diphenylcyclopropenone sensitization with weekly scalp DPC. Material: whole blood, obtained in connection with sensitization to the hapten diphenylcyclopropenone (DPC). The receptors here all came from a man in his forties or fifties with alopecia areata. Some clones in this sample may be carry-over from other donors' samples.

The chain is built from TRBV7-2 and TRBJ2-3; 8 bases agree with TRBD2. The CDR3 is 15 residues long. The germline CDR1 and CDR2 sequences are SGHTA and FQGNSA. The J segment lost 4 bases and the V segment lost 5 bases, leaving 8 bases of the junction unmatched. CDR3 protein: CASSPMGLEADTQYF. The CDR3, as DNA: TGTGCCAGCAGCCCGATGGGACTAGAGGCAGATACGCAGTATTTT.

This chain connects TRBV4-3 to TRBJ2-1, with 9 bases matching TRBD1. This CDR3 has 15 residues. CDR1 is LGHNA and CDR2 is YSLEER in the germline V gene. V dropped 4 bases and J dropped 9; count of bases not matched to a gene: 10. The CDR3 nucleotides read TGCGCCAGCAGCCCAGGGACAGGGAAGGAGGGTGAGCAGTTCTTC. Translation: CASSPGTGKEGEQFF.

The V and J genes are TRBV4-3 and TRBJ1-2; maybe TRBD1 (5 bases). The V end was cut by 0 bases, the J end by 8 bases, with 13 bases between. Germline V gene lookup returns CDR1 LGHNA and CDR2 YSLEER. This CDR3 is built from 14 residues. Written as DNA, the CDR3 is TGCGCCAGCAGCCAAGAAGGGGCCAGCAAGGGCTACACCTTC. Translation: CASSQEGASKGYTF.

The CDR3 region has the DNA TGTGCCAGCAGCCAAATGCTAGCGAGCGAGACCCAGTACTTC. This translates into CASSQMLASETQYF. The rearrangement links TRBV4-2 to TRBJ2-5; TRBD2 is a possible D gene (6 bases). Germline V lookup: CDR1 LGHNA, CDR2 YNFKEQ. Deletions cut 2 bases from V and 5 bases from J, with 12 bases between. The CDR3 length is 14 residues.

V and J are TRBV20-1 and TRBJ2-7; TRBD2 matches 7 bases. The CDR3 consists of 15 residues. CDR1 is DFQATT and CDR2 is SNEGSKA in the germline V gene (reference sequence). V shed 5 bases, J shed 0 bases, and the junction held 10 bases outside the gene matches. The CDR3 DNA follows: TGCAGTGCTCCCGGGGTGAGCGGGAACTCCTACGAGCAGTACTTC. This gives the protein CSAPGVSGNSYEQYF.

The chain carries TRBV19 and TRBJ2-3; 8 bases fit TRBD2. The CDR3 length is 15 residues. The V and J ends lost 3 bases and 4 bases, in that order; junction bases with no gene match: 6. The germline V gene has CDR1 LNHDA and CDR2 SQIVND (reference sequence). The CDR3 here is CASSIQGTSADTQYF. The CDR3 DNA reads as TGTGCCAGTAGTATTCAGGGGACTAGTGCAGATACGCAGTATTTT.

The rearrangement uses TRBV7-2 and TRBJ2-5; TRBD1 aligns across 8 bases. CDR1 and CDR2 (germline): SGHTA, FQGNSA. The CDR3 sequence is 14 residues long. V was clipped by 4 bases and J by 5 bases; unmatched bases: 6. The CDR3 loop reads CASSSQGAGETQYF. In DNA form, the CDR3 reads TGTGCCAGCAGCTCTCAGGGGGCGGGGGAGACCCAGTACTTC.

V and J are TRBV6-1 and TRBJ2-7, with D perhaps matching TRBD1 (6 bases). CDR3 size: 15 residues. V gave up 6 bases and J gave up 3 bases, with 18 bases separating them. Germline assignment: CDR1 MNHNS and CDR2 SASEGT. The CDR3: CASRDRDTTIYEQYF. The DNA of the CDR3 is TGTGCCAGCAGAGACCGGGACACAACTATCTACGAGCAGTACTTC.

This clonotype has just a few counts. The chain has TRBV12-3 or TRBV12-4 and TRBJ2-1; TRBD2 agrees at 10 bases. The CDR3 loop spans 17 amino acids. Trimming cost V 3 bases and J 4 bases; bases outside gene matches: 9. CDR3 nucleotide sequence: TGTGCCAGCAGTTTTCTTAGCGGGAGGCCCGGATACAATGAGCAGTTCTTC. Translated, it gives CASSFLSGRPGYNEQFF.

There are a few counts of this clonotype. The chain is built from TRBV7-8 and TRBJ1-4, with 7 bases fitting TRBD1. The CDR3 length is 16 residues. Trimming cost V 5 bases and J 4 bases; bases outside gene matches: 10. In germline, CDR1 is SGHVS, CDR2 FQNEAQ. The CDR3 is CASSPLNRDSNEKLFF. The CDR3 coding sequence is TGTGCCAGCAGCCCGCTCAATCGGGACAGTAATGAAAAACTGTTTTTT.

This clonotype was observed a few times. V and J are TRBV4-2 and TRBJ2-1; D not resolved. The germline V gene encodes CDR1 LGHNA and CDR2 YNFKEQ. CDR3 length: 14 amino acids. Trimming cost V 0 bases and J 5 bases, with 8 bases left between them. The CDR3 nucleotides read TGTGCCAGCAGCCAAGATGGCAGCCACAATGAGCAGTTCTTC. Protein product: CASSQDGSHNEQFF.

The J gene is TRBJ1-1, the V gene TRBV12-3 or TRBV12-4; D unresolved. V dropped 5 bases and J dropped 4 bases, with 5 bases sitting between them. The CDR3 is made up of 11 amino acids. CDR3 DNA: TGTGCCAGCAGTATAATCACTGAAGCTTTCTTT. It codes for CASSIITEAFF.

A few counts support this clonotype. CDR3: CASSPIGQGEKLFF. DNA of the CDR3: TGTGCCAGCAGCCCCATTGGGCAGGGGGAAAAACTGTTTTTT. The chain links TRBV12-3 or TRBV12-4 to TRBJ1-4; D may be TRBD1 (6 bases). This CDR3 contains 14 residues. Trimming took 6 bases from V and 8 from J, leaving 16 bases between them.

DNA for the CDR3: TGCAGCGTTGGGGGGACGGGGCTAGCGGGACGTGGCGAGCAGTTCTTC. Its protein is CSVGGTGLAGRGEQFF. The genes are TRBV29-1 and TRBJ2-1, with 9 bases fitting TRBD2. The CDR3 is 16 amino acids. J was trimmed by 10 bases and V by 4 bases; bases with no gene match: 17. Germline V gives CDR1 SQVTM, CDR2 ANQGSEA.

This clonotype was seen a handful of times. V usage is TRBV10-3 and J usage is TRBJ2-2; 7 nucleotides align to TRBD2. The ends lost 6 bases at V and 5 bases at J; junction bases unmatched: 6. The germline V gene has CDR1 ENHRY and CDR2 SYGVKD. This CDR3 contains 14 residues. The CDR3 is CAISKSSGTGELFF. CDR3 sequence (DNA): TGTGCCATCAGCAAAAGTAGCGGGACCGGGGAGCTGTTTTTT.

This clonotype was picked up many times. CDR3 coding DNA: TGCGCCAGCAGCCCGGGACAGGGGCAAGAGACCCAGTACTTC. Translating it yields CASSPGQGQETQYF. The V call is TRBV5-1, the J call TRBJ2-5; 10 positions match TRBD1. Germline V gives CDR1 SGHRS, CDR2 YFSETQ. With 4 bases clipped from V and 2 bases from J, the junction kept 2 bases outside the gene matches. This CDR3 spans 14 amino acids.

The chain employs TRBV6-5 and TRBJ1-1; D is unclear. Trimming shortened V by 1 base and J by 0 bases, and 9 bases separated the two germline ends. This CDR3 has 15 residues. The V gene's germline CDR1 is MNHEY and CDR2 SVGAGI. This chain's CDR3 is CASSYLGAMNTEAFF. The CDR3 DNA follows: TGTGCCAGCAGTTACTTGGGAGCCATGAACACTGAAGCTTTCTTT.

This clonotype was seen only a few times. The chain carries TRBV27 and TRBJ1-6; 9 bases are shared with TRBD1. Losses at the gene ends were 7 bases for V and 7 bases for J; bases not matched to a gene: 5. The length of the CDR3 is 14 residues. CDR1 and CDR2 (germline): MNHEY, SMNVEV (reference sequence). DNA for the CDR3: TGTGCCAGCAAGAGGACAGGGGAAAATTCACCCCTCCACTTT. Protein product: CASKRTGENSPLHF.

The chain carries TRBV7-9 and TRBJ2-7, with D perhaps given as TRBD1 or TRBD2 (7 bases each). V lost 4 bases and J 5 bases, leaving 18 bases between the germline ends. Germline V gives CDR1 SEHNR, CDR2 FQNEAQ (reference sequence). This CDR3 is 15 amino acids long. In DNA, the CDR3 is TGTGCCAGCAGCTCAGGGGGAGGGGGAGGCCACGAGCAGTACTTC. Its protein product is CASSSGGGGGHEQYF. Based on the CDR3 plus reference TRBV7-9 and TRBJ2-7, the full variable domain is DTGVSQNPRHKITKRGQNVTFRCDPISEHNRLYWYRQTLGQGPEFLTYFQNEAQLEKSRLLSDRFSAERPKGSFSTLEIQRTEQGDSAMYLCASSSGGGGGHEQYFGPGTRLTVT.

This clonotype occurred many times. The chain has TRBV29-1 and TRBJ1-2; maybe TRBD1 (6 bases). This CDR3 has 15 amino acids. Trimming shortened V by 1 base and J by 1 base, and 13 bases separated the two germline ends. Germline values: CDR1 SQVTM, CDR2 ANQGSEA. DNA of the CDR3: TGCAGCGTTGAAGGGGGAACAGGGATTAACTATGGCTACACCTTC. Its translation: CSVEGGTGINYGYTF.

This clonotype came up a few times. The chain is built from TRBV12-3 or TRBV12-4 and TRBJ2-2, with a weak D call TRBD1 (5 bases). CDR3 length: 14 amino acids. The germline V and J ends were trimmed by 5 bases and 6 bases, with 13 bases remaining between them. CDR3 sequence: CASSPQGVPGELFF. The CDR3 nucleotides read TGTGCCAGCAGTCCGCAGGGTGTTCCCGGGGAGCTGTTTTTT.

The chain carries TRBV5-6 and TRBJ2-1; 9 nucleotides agree with TRBD2. Germline CDR1 reads SGHDT; CDR2 reads YYEEEE. Trimming cost V 3 bases and J 9 bases; bases outside gene matches: 7. The CDR3 spans 14 residues. CDR3 sequence reads: CASSSLRLAAEQFF. The CDR3 bases are TGTGCCAGCAGCTCCCTTCGACTAGCGGCTGAGCAGTTCTTC.

This clonotype appeared a few times. The chain employs TRBV29-1 and TRBJ1-1; D is uncertain. Germline V lookup: CDR1 SQVTM, CDR2 ANQGSEA. V was pared by 4 bases and J by 5 bases, with 8 bases between. The CDR3 has 11 amino acids. The CDR3 DNA is TGCAGCGTTGGTTTGAGTACTGAAGCTTTCTTT. Protein product: CSVGLSTEAFF.

J is TRBJ1-5 and V is TRBV20-1; unclear D gene. The CDR3 spans 13 residues. Germline CDR1 reads DFQATT; CDR2 reads SNEGSKA (reference sequence). The ends were cut back, 2 bases at V and 0 bases at J, with 5 bases in the middle. The CDR3 loop reads CSARQDSNQPQHF. The CDR3, as DNA: TGCAGTGCTAGACAAGATAGCAATCAGCCCCAGCATTTT.

The chain joins TRBV6-5 to TRBJ2-5, with D perhaps TRBD1 (6 bases). V was trimmed by 4 bases and J by 3 bases, leaving 15 bases between them. The germline V gene encodes CDR1 MNHEY and CDR2 SVGAGI. The CDR3 totals 15 residues. The CDR3 DNA is TGTGCCAGCAGTTCAGAGAGGGGGACGGAAGAGACCCAGTACTTC. Residues: CASSSERGTEETQYF.

This clonotype has a single count. The rearrangement links TRBV10-1 to TRBJ2-7; 7 positions match TRBD1. The CDR3 is 15 residues long. CDR1 is WNHNN and CDR2 is SYGVQD in the germline V gene (reference sequence). The V and J ends lost 5 bases and 1 base, in that order; junction bases with no gene match: 8. The CDR3 spells CASSWTGAPSYEQYF. As DNA, the CDR3 is TGCGCCAGCAGTTGGACAGGCGCCCCATCCTACGAGCAGTACTTC.